Included here is one T cell receptor beta chain sequence, with context. Its antigen remains unknown. Profiled with immunoSEQ multiplex PCR; TCRdb holds only in-frame clones, not every one. The table has under 95,000 clones, roughly 90% seen once. The sample originates from a study of graft-versus-host responses after intestinal transplantation. Whole-study findings and limits: The marrow of recipients harbored GvH clones, and ileum or blood showed some of them first.

Sample: unstimulated CD4+ T cells sorted from spleen or lymph node cells, taken before transplant. This sequence originates from a human donor who was the organ donor for an intestinal transplant.

The CDR3 loop is CASSLEPGQGALSYGYTF. The CDR3 DNA is TGTGCCAGCAGCTTAGAGCCGGGACAGGGGGCGCTTAGCTATGGCTACACCTTC. This rearrangement joins TRBV7-8 to TRBJ1-2; 12 positions agree with TRBD1. The V gene's germline CDR1 is SGHVS and CDR2 FQNEAQ. V was clipped by 1 base and J by 4 bases; unmatched bases: 10. This CDR3 is 18 amino acids long.